Listed below are T cell receptor beta chains from one sample, sequenced in a study of graft-versus-host responses after intestinal transplantation. This table comes from immunoSEQ multiplex PCR, and its TCRdb copy is limited to in-frame clones, with some not included. The sample lists 35,000 to 45,000 clones; approximately 93% were seen once. This specimen was PBMCs, taken 734 days after intestinal transplantation. Receptors were obtained from a human patient who received an intestinal transplant, so some T cells may come from the graft donor. Both conserved end residues are part of each CDR3. A D gene is named only where the DNA matches it firmly. Only some rows state a clone size, as once, few, many or a class for expanded clones.

clone size,V gene,CDR3 length,J gene,D gene,CDR3 DNA,CDR3 protein
NA,TRBV11-2,15,TRBJ2-6,TRBD1,TGTGCCAGCAGACGGGACAGGGCTGGGGCCAACGTCCTGACTTTC,CASRRDRAGANVLTF
NA,TRBV2,15,TRBJ2-7,TRBD1,TGTGCCAGCAGTGAAACGACAGGGGTGGCTGGCGAGCAGTACTTC,CASSETTGVAGEQYF
few,TRBV2,14,TRBJ1-4,NA,TGTGCCAGCAGTCCCGGGACTGGGGGAGAAAAACTGTTTTTT,CASSPGTGGEKLFF
NA,TRBV6-6,16,TRBJ1-6,NA,TGTGCCAGCAGTCCTCCCCTGGGCTCGAGCGATTCACCCCTCCACTTT,CASSPPLGSSDSPLHF
NA,TRBV2,17,TRBJ2-2,NA,TGTGCCAGCAGCCCCAGATGGGCCCGTCGTGGCACCGGGGAGCTGTTTTTT,CASSPRWARRGTGELFF
NA,TRBV18,17,TRBJ1-1,TRBD1,TGTGCCAGCTCACCAGTGACAGGGGGCCACCTGAACACTGAAGCTTTCTTT,CASSPVTGGHLNTEAFF
NA,TRBV19,20,TRBJ2-7,NA,TGTGCCAGTAGTATAGATCTATATGGGATTACCGGGACCGACTATTACGAGCAGTACTTC,CASSIDLYGITGTDYYEQYF
NA,TRBV7-6,12,TRBJ1-3,NA,TGTGCCAGCATCGGGACGGGAAACACCATATATTTT,CASIGTGNTIYF
NA,TRBV7-3,12,TRBJ2-7,NA,TGTGCCAGCAGCTCGCGGGTAGCCGGGCAGTACTTC,CASSSRVAGQYF
NA,TRBV4-1,12,TRBJ1-6,NA,TGCGCCAGCAGCCAAGATAGTTCACCCCTCCACTTT,CASSQDSSPLHF
once,TRBV27,15,TRBJ2-2,NA,TGTGCCAGCAGTTTGCTAGGGGCACGTACCGGGGAGCTGTTTTTT,CASSLLGARTGELFF
NA,TRBV19,14,TRBJ1-6,NA,TGTGCCAGTAGTTTGGGGGAAGGGAATTCACCCCTCCACTTT,CASSLGEGNSPLHF
NA,TRBV2,14,TRBJ1-6,NA,TGTGCCAGCAGTTACTTGGGGAGTGATTCACCCCTCCACTTT,CASSYLGSDSPLHF
NA,TRBV6-6,13,TRBJ1-4,NA,TGTGCCAGTAGGAGCCAGACTTGGGGAAAACTGTTTTTT,CASRSQTWGKLFF
NA,TRBV12-2,17,TRBJ1-2,NA,TGTGCAAGTCGCTTAGCGTGTGGGGACAGGGGGCTTTATGGCTACACCTTC,CASRLACGDRGLYGYTF
NA,TRBV29-1,13,TRBJ2-1,NA,TGCAGCGCTCACAGGAGCTCCTACAATGAGCAGTTCTTC,CSAHRSSYNEQFF
NA,TRBV28,13,TRBJ2-7,NA,TGTGCCAGCAGCCTTGGGGGGTCAGGGGAGCAGTACTTC,CASSLGGSGEQYF
NA,TRBV5-1,15,TRBJ2-3,NA,TGCGCCAGCAGCTGGGGGACCGGTATCACAGATACGCAGTATTTT,CASSWGTGITDTQYF
NA,TRBV5-4,16,TRBJ2-3,NA,TGTGCCAGCAGCTTGGCCGGAGCGGGCCGCACAGATACGCAGTATTTT,CASSLAGAGRTDTQYF
NA,TRBV4-1,16,TRBJ1-1,NA,TGCGCCAGCAGCCTTGACCGGGGGGGAATGAACACTGAAGCTTTCTTT,CASSLDRGGMNTEAFF
NA,TRBV19,13,TRBJ2-7,NA,TGTGCCAGTAGTATCAGAGGGAACTACGAGCAGTACTTC,CASSIRGNYEQYF
NA,TRBV9,13,TRBJ1-5,NA,TGTGCCAGCGGGGGGGGCGGGAATCAGCCCCAGCATTTT,CASGGGGNQPQHF
NA,TRBV27,14,TRBJ2-7,NA,TGTGCCAGCAGTCCCACAGTTGGGGGTTACGAGCAGTACTTC,CASSPTVGGYEQYF
NA,TRBV6-4,14,TRBJ1-6,TRBD1,TGTGCCAGCAGTGACGGGACAGACAATTCACCCCTCCACTTT,CASSDGTDNSPLHF
NA,TRBV30,12,TRBJ2-7,NA,TGTGCCTGGAGTGGGACAGCCTACGAGCAGTACTTC,CAWSGTAYEQYF
few,TRBV4-2,17,TRBJ1-5,NA,TGTGCCAGCAGCCAAGCCACGGCGGGCTCCATCCATCAGCCCCAGCATTTT,CASSQATAGSIHQPQHF
NA,TRBV7-3,15,TRBJ2-1,TRBD2,TGTGCCAGCAGCTTAATGGCTAGCGGTGACAATGAGCAGTTCTTC,CASSLMASGDNEQFF
NA,TRBV6-5,14,TRBJ1-3,NA,TGTGCCAGCAGCTCGGGCCCCTCTGGAAACACCATATATTTT,CASSSGPSGNTIYF
NA,TRBV27,15,TRBJ2-1,TRBD2,TGTGCCAGCAGTCCGATAGCGGGAGCGCAGAATGAGCAGTTCTTC,CASSPIAGAQNEQFF
NA,TRBV7-3,13,TRBJ2-2,NA,TGTGCCAGCAGCTTATCCGGCACCGGGGAGCTGTTTTTT,CASSLSGTGELFF
NA,TRBV19,14,TRBJ2-1,NA,TGTGCCAGTTCTCGGGGGAGCTCCTACAATGAGCAGTTCTTC,CASSRGSSYNEQFF
NA,TRBV9,20,TRBJ2-6,TRBD1,TGTGCCAGCAGCGCCCCGTTAACAGGGGGCTTCTCCTCTGGGGCCAACGTCCTGACTTTC,CASSAPLTGGFSSGANVLTF
NA,TRBV27,13,TRBJ2-7,TRBD1,TGTGCCAGCAGTTTAGACAGGGGAGGAGAGCAGTACTTC,CASSLDRGGEQYF
NA,TRBV5-5,14,TRBJ1-2,NA,TGTGCCAGCAAGGGCAGGGGAGGCAACTATGGCTACACCTTC,CASKGRGGNYGYTF
NA,TRBV5-1,15,TRBJ1-2,NA,TGCGCCAGCAGCTTGGTGCCCGACAGCAACTATGGCTACACCTTC,CASSLVPDSNYGYTF
NA,TRBV7-9,13,TRBJ2-1,TRBD2,TGTGCCAGCAGGGCGGGGAGGGCAGGAGAGCAGTTCTTC,CASRAGRAGEQFF
NA,TRBV29-1,15,TRBJ1-4,NA,TGCAGCGTTTTCCCCTTTGGAGGACTTAATGAAAAACTGTTTTTT,CSVFPFGGLNEKLFF